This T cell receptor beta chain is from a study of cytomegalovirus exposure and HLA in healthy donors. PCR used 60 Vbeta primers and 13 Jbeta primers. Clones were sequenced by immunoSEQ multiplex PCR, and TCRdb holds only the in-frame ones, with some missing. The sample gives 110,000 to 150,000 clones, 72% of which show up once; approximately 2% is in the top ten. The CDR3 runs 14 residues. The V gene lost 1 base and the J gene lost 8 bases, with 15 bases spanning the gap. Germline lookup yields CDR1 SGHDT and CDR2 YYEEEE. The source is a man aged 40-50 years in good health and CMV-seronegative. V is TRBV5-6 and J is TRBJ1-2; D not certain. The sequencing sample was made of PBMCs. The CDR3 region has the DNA TGTGCCAGCAGCTTGTCCTCAGGCGTCTACGGCTACACCTTC. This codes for CASSLSSGVYGYTF. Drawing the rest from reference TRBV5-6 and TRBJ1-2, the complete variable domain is DAGVTQSPTHLIKTRGQQVTLRCSPKSGHDTVSWYQQALGQGPQFIFQYYEEEERQRGNFPDRFSGHQFPNYSSELNVNALLLGDSALYLCASSLSSGVYGYTFGSGTRLTVV.